The rows below give T cell receptor beta chains drawn from one sample of a study of tumor and adjacent non-tumor tissue in lung cancer. TCRdb re-analysed the multiplex PCR reads in MiXCR, keeping a single row per CDR3 protein. Among about 98,000 distinct CDR3 sequences, 75% to 85% were seen once, and the ten largest hold more than 30%. The sequenced material came from distant non-tumor lung tissue. The receptors come from a man aged 60 to 69 with small cell lung cancer. CDR3s include the opening cysteine and the closing phenylalanine or tryptophan. The order of the fields is J gene, clone size, D gene, V gene, CDR3 DNA, CDR3 protein. D genes are given only for firm matches. Clone size is given for some rows only: seen once, a few or many times, or a class if the clone is expanded.

j_call: TRBJ1-3; clone_size: -; d_call: -; v_call: TRBV30; cdr3_nt: TGTGCCTGGATTGCCTCTGGAAACACAATATATTTT; cdr3_aa: CAWIASGNTIYF
j_call: TRBJ1-2; clone_size: -; d_call: -; v_call: TRBV20-1; cdr3_nt: TGCAGTGCTAGTTCCGAGGGATTCTCCTATGGTTACACCTTC; cdr3_aa: CSASSEGFSYGYTF
j_call: TRBJ2-7; clone_size: -; d_call: -; v_call: TRBV19; cdr3_nt: TGTGCCAGTAGTAAAGGACAGTCCAACCGGGGCTACGAGCAGTACTTC; cdr3_aa: CASSKGQSNRGYEQYF
j_call: TRBJ2-2; clone_size: -; d_call: -; v_call: TRBV12-3/TRBV12-4; cdr3_nt: TGTGCCAGCAGTTTTTCTGGCGGGGAGCTGCTTTTT; cdr3_aa: CASSFSGGELLF
j_call: TRBJ2-7; clone_size: -; d_call: TRBD2; v_call: TRBV29-1; cdr3_nt: TGCAGCGCTGCTGGCGGGAGCACCTACTACGAGCAGTACTTC; cdr3_aa: CSAAGGSTYYEQYF
j_call: TRBJ2-1; clone_size: -; d_call: TRBD2; v_call: TRBV6-1; cdr3_nt: TGTGCCAGCAGTGAACTTGCGGGAGGGAATAATGAGCAGTCCTTC; cdr3_aa: CASSELAGGNNEQSF
j_call: TRBJ1-1; clone_size: -; d_call: TRBD1; v_call: TRBV5-4; cdr3_nt: TGTGTCAGCAGCACACGGACAGGGGGAATCACTGAAGCTTTCTTT; cdr3_aa: CVSSTRTGGITEAFF
j_call: TRBJ2-5; clone_size: -; d_call: TRBD2; v_call: TRBV11-2; cdr3_nt: TGTGTCTGCAGCCAGGGAGGGAAGACCCAGTACTTC; cdr3_aa: CVCSQGGKTQYF
j_call: TRBJ2-7; clone_size: once; d_call: -; v_call: TRBV10-2; cdr3_nt: TGCGTCGCCTGGGACGCTGGTTGTGGCGAGCAGTACTTC; cdr3_aa: CVAWDAGCGEQYF
j_call: TRBJ2-7; clone_size: many; d_call: -; v_call: TRBV29-1; cdr3_nt: TGCAGCGTTGAGGACCAGGGGAACTACGAGCAGTACTTC; cdr3_aa: CSVEDQGNYEQYF
j_call: TRBJ2-1; clone_size: -; d_call: -; v_call: TRBV29-1; cdr3_nt: TGCAGCGTTGAAAGGGCTCAGCTCAATGAGCAATTCTTC; cdr3_aa: CSVERAQLNEQFF
j_call: TRBJ2-1; clone_size: -; d_call: TRBD2; v_call: TRBV11-2; cdr3_nt: TGTGCCAGCAGCCATGTAGCGGGAATCCCGCATGAGCAGTTCTTC; cdr3_aa: CASSHVAGIPHEQFF
j_call: TRBJ1-1; clone_size: -; d_call: -; v_call: TRBV6-5; cdr3_nt: TGTGCCAGCAGTAAACTACCGGACGGGGGCAATGAAGCTTTCTTT; cdr3_aa: CASSKLPDGGNEAFF
j_call: TRBJ2-6; clone_size: -; d_call: -; v_call: TRBV4-2; cdr3_nt: TGTGCCAGCAGCCCGCGACAGGACCACTCTGGGGCCAACGTCCTGAGTTTC; cdr3_aa: CASSPRQDHSGANVLSF
j_call: TRBJ2-3; clone_size: many; d_call: -; v_call: TRBV24-1; cdr3_nt: TGTGCCACCAGTGATTTTTGGGGAGGAGATACGCAGTATTTT; cdr3_aa: CATSDFWGGDTQYF
j_call: TRBJ1-1; clone_size: -; d_call: TRBD1; v_call: TRBV5-4; cdr3_nt: TGTGACAGCCTCTGGAACACGACAGGGGATATGAACACTGAAGCTTTCTTT; cdr3_aa: CDSLWNTTGDMNTEAFF